This T cell receptor (beta chain) was observed in a study of cytomegalovirus exposure and HLA in healthy donors. Across the whole study: An early data release held some 89 million unique TCRs from HLA-typed donors. Study observations and caveats: Segments of the TCR beta V type were, in most cases, productive about 90% or about 30% of the time in an earlier analysis. A missense variant in DCLRE1C was later tied to TCR beta V- and J-gene trimming.

As concerns this clone: The target antigen is unknown.

Use of 60 Vbeta and 13 Jbeta primers characterized the PCR. Assay: immunoSEQ multiplex PCR; the TCRdb copy retains only in-frame clones and omits some. The sample shows about 130,000 clones, and roughly 1% sits with its ten largest clones. Germline lookup yields CDR1 LNHDA and CDR2 SQIVND (reference sequence). The CDR3 sequence is 14 residues long. Germline trimming cut 9 bases from V and 2 bases from J; bases unmatched to any gene: 6. At collection, donors were nominally healthy, but unrecorded immune exposures were probable. What was sequenced was PBMCs. The origin of this receptor is a man aged 18 to 30 in good health and CMV-seronegative. V gene TRBV19 combines with J gene TRBJ2-3; 9 bases fit TRBD1. CDR3 sequence reads: CASRKQGATDTQYF. For the CDR3, the DNA is TGTGCCAGCCGTAAACAGGGGGCCACAGATACGCAGTATTTT.